This passage covers 21 T cell receptor beta chains from one sample sequenced in a study of shared clonotypes between healthy human individuals. Method: immunoSEQ multiplex PCR; TCRdb's copy keeps in-frame clones and lacks some. The sample consists of about a million clones, around three quarters of them appearing once. Sequences were obtained from memory CD4+ T cells sorted from blood. As for subset: CD45RA-negative fraction. Receptor source: a man younger than 30 in good health.

The V and J genes are TRBV5-4 and TRBJ2-2; possibly TRBD2 for D (6 bases). The germline V gene has CDR1 SGHNT and CDR2 YYREEE (reference sequence). The CDR3 is made up of 16 amino acids. The V gene lost 0 bases and the J gene lost 1 base, with 10 bases spanning the gap. The CDR3 coding sequence is TGTGCCAGCAGCTTGGGGGGGACTTGGAACACCGGGGAGCTGTTTTTT. It translates to CASSLGGTWNTGELFF.

Comments on this clone: Other DNA sequences in the same sample also yield this CDR3. CDR3 protein: CASSLSISTDTQYF. The CDR3 DNA is TGTGCCAGCAGCTTATCGATAAGCACAGATACGCAGTATTTT. This rearrangement joins TRBV7-9 to TRBJ2-3; D gene unclear. This CDR3 region has 14 residues. V dropped 2 bases and J dropped 0 bases, with 6 bases sitting between them. CDR1 and CDR2 (germline): SEHNR, FQNEAQ (reference sequence).

As to this clone: Just one base apart from a much larger clone, this may be a read error. The gene calls are TRBV18 and TRBJ2-5; D is undetermined. The CDR3 sequence is 13 residues long. The germline gives CDR1 KGHSH, CDR2 LQKENI. CDR3 residues: CANSPPNQETQYF. In DNA form, the CDR3 reads TGTGCCAACTCACCACCAAACCAAGAGACCCAGTACTTC.

The CDR3 DNA sequence: TGTGCCAGCAGCCCTGACAGTGCCAATGAAAAACTGTTTTTT. Amino acids: CASSPDSANEKLFF. V gene TRBV7-8 combines with J gene TRBJ1-4, with D tentatively TRBD1 (5 bases). CDR3 length equals 14 residues. Germline V gives CDR1 SGHVS, CDR2 FQNEAQ. The V and J ends lost 5 bases and 5 bases respectively, with 12 bases between them. Full variable domain (remainder filled in from reference TRBV7-8 and TRBJ1-4): GAGVSQSPRYKVAKRGQDVALRCDPISGHVSLFWYQQALGQGPEFLTYFQNEAQLDKSGLPSDRFFAERPEGSVSTLKIQRTQQEDSAVYLCASSPDSANEKLFFGSGTQLSVL.

The genes are TRBV10-2 and TRBJ1-6; possibly TRBD1 for D (6 bases). The CDR3 loop spans 17 amino acids. V shed 6 bases and J shed 1 base, with 16 bases lying between them. The germline V gene encodes CDR1 WSHSY and CDR2 SAAADI. CDR3 bases: TGCGCCAGCAGAAATGGGGTGACAGGTTCCTATAATTCACCCCTCCACTTT. Amino acids: CASRNGVTGSYNSPLHF.

The chain employs TRBV30 and TRBJ1-1, with 8 bases identical to TRBD1. J lost 0 bases, V lost 3 bases, and 12 bases had no gene match. The CDR3 contains 17 residues. Per the germline V gene, CDR1 is GTSNPN and CDR2 is SVGIG (reference sequence). The CDR3 reads CAWRKMGTGRLNTEAFF. CDR3 bases: TGTGCCTGGAGGAAAATGGGGACAGGTCGTTTGAACACTGAAGCTTTCTTT.

The chain is built from TRBV19 and TRBJ1-1; D is unresolved. V was pared by 7 bases and J by 9 bases, with 12 bases between. The CDR3 has 11 residues. The germline V gene encodes CDR1 LNHDA and CDR2 SQIVND (reference sequence). The DNA for the CDR3 is TGTGCCAGTAACGATGGAGTGAAAGCTTTCTTT. Its translation: CASNDGVKAFF.

V is TRBV7-2 and J is TRBJ2-1; 9 positions agree with TRBD1. The ends lost 2 bases at V and 6 bases at J; junction bases unmatched: 5. The CDR3 spans 15 residues. Germline V gene sequence: CDR1 SGHTA, CDR2 FQGNSA. The CDR3 bases are TGTGCCAGCAGCTTATGGGACAGGGTCTCCAATGAGCAGTTCTTC. Its protein is CASSLWDRVSNEQFF.

The sample holds a few counts of this clone. The rearrangement joins TRBV28 to TRBJ2-3, with 11 bases matching TRBD2. V lost 5 bases to trimming and J lost 4 bases; unmatched junction nucleotides: 5. In germline, CDR1 is MDHEN, CDR2 SYDVKM. The CDR3 covers 15 residues. The CDR3: CASSIAGGPSDTQYF. CDR3 bases: TGTGCCAGCAGTATAGCGGGGGGGCCATCAGATACGCAGTATTTT.

Regarding this clone: Additional DNA sequences in this sample encode the identical CDR3. The chain combines TRBV28 with TRBJ2-5; D is uncertain. This CDR3 comprises 12 residues. Germline assignment: CDR1 MDHEN and CDR2 SYDVKM. V shed 2 bases and J shed 5 bases, with 6 bases lying between them. The CDR3 is CASSLLGETQYF. Written as DNA, the CDR3 is TGTGCCAGCAGTTTACTAGGGGAGACCCAGTACTTC.

The chain recombines TRBV10-3 with TRBJ2-7; 11 bases fit TRBD2. The CDR3 totals 14 residues. Looked up from germline, CDR1 is ENHRY and CDR2 is SYGVKD. The V segment lost 6 bases and the J segment 4 bases; nucleotides outside the gene matches: 5. The CDR3, as DNA: TGTGCCATCAGCCCCGGGACTAGCGGTTACGAGCAGTACTTC. It codes for CAISPGTSGYEQYF.

This rearrangement joins TRBV18 to TRBJ2-3, with TRBD2 as a possible D gene (5 bases). This CDR3 comprises 13 residues. Germline-derived CDR1 and CDR2 are KGHSH and LQKENI. V was pared by 6 bases and J by 4 bases, with 11 bases between. The CDR3 nucleotides are TGTGCCAGCTCCCGGGGAGCGGCAGATACGCAGTATTTT. Amino acids: CASSRGAADTQYF.

The rearrangement uses TRBV6-4 and TRBJ1-1; D ambiguous. The V end was cut by 6 bases, the J end by 4 bases, with 15 bases between. Per the germline V gene, CDR1 is MRHNA and CDR2 is SNTAGT. This CDR3 is built from 14 residues. CDR3: CASRDTNRATEAFF. The CDR3 DNA sequence: TGTGCCAGCAGGGATACTAATAGGGCCACTGAAGCTTTCTTT.

This clone has a handful of counts. The CDR3 DNA reads as TGTGCCTGGAGTATCAGGGGCGGGGAGCTGTTTTTT. This sequence encodes CAWSIRGGELFF. The chain uses TRBV30 and TRBJ2-2; TRBD1 is a possible D gene (6 bases). V was shortened by 2 bases and J by 7 bases, with 8 bases between the two germline ends. Germline V lookup: CDR1 GTSNPN, CDR2 SVGIG (reference sequence). The CDR3 is made up of 12 amino acids.

The chain has TRBV7-3 and TRBJ2-7; D is uncertain. Deletions cut 2 bases from V and 6 bases from J, with 11 bases between. This CDR3 contains 13 residues. Germline-derived CDR1 and CDR2 are SGHTA and FQGTGA. The CDR3, as DNA: TGTGCCAGCAGCTTATCGGAAATGGGCGAGCAGTACTTC. It is translated as CASSLSEMGEQYF.

The chain is built from TRBV7-2 and TRBJ2-6; D is unresolved. The germline V and J ends were trimmed by 2 bases and 3 bases, with 20 bases remaining between them. Germline V CDR1 and CDR2: SGHTA, FQGNSA. The CDR3 runs to 19 residues. The CDR3, as DNA: TGTGCCAGCAGCTTACTCGGGTCTGCCTTGGAAGGTGGGGCCAACGTCCTGACTTTC. This codes for CASSLLGSALEGGANVLTF.

A few counts support this clone. This chain links TRBV28 with TRBJ1-6; D might be TRBD1 (6 bases). This CDR3 contains 14 residues. CDR1 is MDHEN, CDR2 SYDVKM, per germline. V was shortened by 7 bases and J by 7 bases, with 14 bases between the two germline ends. The CDR3, as DNA: TGTGCCAGCATGACGGGGCAGGGGAATTCACCCCTCCACTTT. Its protein product is CASMTGQGNSPLHF.

This sequence joins TRBV5-6 and TRBJ2-5, with unresolved D. The V end was cut by 4 bases, the J end by 0 bases, with 16 bases between. The CDR3 is 16 amino acids. In germline, CDR1 is SGHDT, CDR2 YYEEEE. This chain's CDR3 is CASSPTSGKYQETQYF. The CDR3 bases are TGTGCCAGCAGCCCTACATCCGGAAAGTACCAAGAGACCCAGTACTTC.

The J gene is TRBJ2-1, the V gene TRBV5-1, with D perhaps matching TRBD1 (6 bases). The CDR3 sequence is 13 residues long. The germline CDR1 and CDR2 sequences are SGHRS and YFSETQ. V lost 4 bases and J 5 bases, leaving 10 bases between the germline ends. The DNA of the CDR3 is TGCGCCAGCAGCACGGACAGAAACAATGAGCAGTTCTTC. Its protein product is CASSTDRNNEQFF.

The rearrangement uses TRBV5-1 and TRBJ1-1, with D perhaps TRBD1 (6 bases). Germline V CDR1 and CDR2: SGHRS, YFSETQ. The CDR3 extends over 14 amino acids. V was cut by 5 bases and J by 1 base, with 12 bases left in between. Written as DNA, the CDR3 is TGCGCCAGCAGAGGGGCAGGGGCGAACACTGAAGCTTTCTTT. Translation: CASRGAGANTEAFF.

The chain is built from TRBV5-4 and TRBJ2-3, with TRBD2 identical over 10 bases. Germline assignment: CDR1 SGHNT and CDR2 YYREEE (reference sequence). Germline trimming cut 0 bases from V and 6 bases from J; bases unmatched to any gene: 1. The CDR3 spans 14 residues. The CDR3, as DNA: TGTGCCAGCAGCTTGGTGGGACTAGCGGATACGCAGTATTTT. Protein product: CASSLVGLADTQYF.